The 5 T cell receptor beta chains below were found in one sample sequenced in a study of T cells in Graves' hyperthyroidism and ophthalmopathy. Researchers amplified the TCR beta CDR3 regions from RNA transcripts. TCR CDR3 regions were first amplified by RT-PCR with HTBI primers. MiXCR, run by TCRdb on the multiplex PCR reads, gives a single entry per CDR3 protein. The sample contains more than 300,000 distinct CDR3 sequences, about 18% of which appear only once. Sequences were obtained from blood. The receptors stem from a man younger than 35 with Graves' ophthalmopathy.

At least ten counts were recorded for this clonotype. The chain joins TRBV6-1 to TRBJ2-1; 8 bases line up with TRBD2. V lost 2 bases to trimming and J lost 0 bases; unmatched junction nucleotides: 3. The CDR3 consists of 16 residues. CDR1 is MNHNS and CDR2 is SASEGT in the germline V gene. The CDR3, as DNA: TGTGCCAGCAGTGAACGCGGGGGGAGCTCCTACAATGAGCAGTTCTTC. This sequence encodes CASSERGGSSYNEQFF.

This clonotype was seen more than once but under ten times. V gene TRBV3-1 combines with J gene TRBJ1-6, with a possible D match to TRBD1 (5 bases). The CDR3 has 15 residues. Germline loops: CDR1 LGHDT, CDR2 YNNKEL (reference sequence). Trimming cost V 5 bases and J 9 bases, with 17 bases left between them. CDR3 DNA: TGTGCCAGCAGCGCCCGAGGAGGGGAGGTTTCACCCCTCCACTTT. This encodes CASSARGGEVSPLHF. Using reference TRBV3-1 and TRBJ1-6 for the parts outside the CDR3, the full variable domain is DTAVSQTPKYLVTQMGNDKSIKCEQNLGHDTMYWYKQDSKKFLKIMFSYNNKELIINETVPNRFSPKSPDKAHLNLHINSLELGDSAVYFCASSARGGEVSPLHFGNGTRLTVT.

This clonotype has more than one count but fewer than ten. The rearrangement uses TRBV4-1 and TRBJ2-7; D is ambiguous. Trimming took 1 base from V and 2 from J, leaving 15 bases between them. From germline, CDR1 is MGHRA and CDR2 YSYEKL. The CDR3 is made up of 16 amino acids. This CDR3 reads CASSQVGQSPTYEQYF. The CDR3 DNA is TGCGCCAGCAGCCAAGTCGGGCAGAGTCCGACCTACGAGCAGTACTTC.

This clonotype appeared many times. V and J are TRBV7-3 and TRBJ1-1; 7 nucleotides match TRBD1. This CDR3 contains 15 residues. V dropped 4 bases and J dropped 1; count of bases not matched to a gene: 6. The germline V gene encodes CDR1 SGHTA and CDR2 FQGTGA. CDR3 loop: CASSSSGGGNTEAFF. The CDR3 nucleotides are TGTGCCAGCAGCTCGTCAGGGGGGGGGAACACTGAAGCTTTCTTT.

This clonotype has ten or more counts. The CDR3 nucleotides are TGTGCCAGCAGTCTCCGGGACGTTAAAGATACGCAGTATTTT. As protein: CASSLRDVKDTQYF. V is TRBV12-3 or TRBV12-4 and J is TRBJ2-3; D is possibly TRBD1 or TRBD2 (5 bases each). This CDR3 has 14 residues. V was shortened by 5 bases and J by 5 bases, with 14 bases between the two germline ends.